The text below deals with one T cell receptor beta chain. Of the isolated RNA, all was reverse transcribed, and so the sequenced material was expressed TCRB transcripts. The data were produced by immunoSEQ multiplex PCR, yet TCRdb's version contains in-frame clones alone and is incomplete. In the table there are hundreds of thousands of clones, 15% of which are singletons. These data come from a study of beta chain features in type 1 diabetes. Trimming left V 1 base short and J 4 bases short, with 9 bases between. The CDR3 runs to 13 residues. The V gene's germline CDR1 is SGDLS and CDR2 YYNGEE. The clonotype was recovered from a man younger than 35 in good health. The specimen was naive CD4+ T cells from blood. The chain has TRBV9 and TRBJ2-7, with D perhaps matching TRBD1 (5 bases). The CDR3 DNA sequence: TGTGCCAGCAGCGTATATCCAGGGTACGAGCAGTACTTC. This encodes CASSVYPGYEQYF.